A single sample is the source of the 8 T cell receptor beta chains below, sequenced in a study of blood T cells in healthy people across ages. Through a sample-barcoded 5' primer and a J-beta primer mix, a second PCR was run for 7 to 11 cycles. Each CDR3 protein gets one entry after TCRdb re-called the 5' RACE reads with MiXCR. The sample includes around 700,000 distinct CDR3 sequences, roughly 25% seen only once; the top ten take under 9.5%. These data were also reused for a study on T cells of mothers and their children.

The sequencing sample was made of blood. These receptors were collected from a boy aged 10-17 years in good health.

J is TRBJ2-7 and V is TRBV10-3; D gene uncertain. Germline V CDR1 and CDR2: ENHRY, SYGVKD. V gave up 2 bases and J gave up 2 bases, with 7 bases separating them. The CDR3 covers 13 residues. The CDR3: CAISEGFTYEQYF. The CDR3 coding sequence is TGTGCCATCAGTGAGGGGTTTACCTACGAGCAGTACTTC.

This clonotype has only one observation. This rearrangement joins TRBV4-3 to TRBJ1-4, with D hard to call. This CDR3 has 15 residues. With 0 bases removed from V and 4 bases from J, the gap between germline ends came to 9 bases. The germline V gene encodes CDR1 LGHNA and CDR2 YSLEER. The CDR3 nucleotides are TGCGCCAGCAGCCAAGATTGGTTGGATAATGAAAAACTGTTTTTT. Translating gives CASSQDWLDNEKLFF.

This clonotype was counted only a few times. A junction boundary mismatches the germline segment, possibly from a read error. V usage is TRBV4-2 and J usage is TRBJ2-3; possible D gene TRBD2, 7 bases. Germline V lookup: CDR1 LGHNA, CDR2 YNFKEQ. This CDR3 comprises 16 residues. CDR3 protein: CVSSQVGGGGTDTQYF. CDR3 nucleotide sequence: TGTGTCAGCAGCCAAGTAGGGGGGGGCGGCACAGATACGCAGTATTTT.

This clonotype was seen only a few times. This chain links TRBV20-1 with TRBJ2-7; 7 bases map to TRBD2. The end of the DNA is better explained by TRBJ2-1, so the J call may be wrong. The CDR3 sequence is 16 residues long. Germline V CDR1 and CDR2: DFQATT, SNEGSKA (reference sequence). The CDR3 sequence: CSARSPSGLIYNEQFF. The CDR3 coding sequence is TGCAGTGCTAGATCCCCTTCGGGACTAATCTACAATGAGCAGTTCTTC.

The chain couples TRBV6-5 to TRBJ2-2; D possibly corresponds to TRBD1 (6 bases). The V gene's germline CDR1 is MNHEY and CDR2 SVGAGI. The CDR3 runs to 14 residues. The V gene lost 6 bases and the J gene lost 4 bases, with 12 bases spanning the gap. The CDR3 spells CASRPRGITGELFF. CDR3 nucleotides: TGTGCCAGCAGGCCCAGGGGAATCACCGGGGAGCTGTTTTTT.

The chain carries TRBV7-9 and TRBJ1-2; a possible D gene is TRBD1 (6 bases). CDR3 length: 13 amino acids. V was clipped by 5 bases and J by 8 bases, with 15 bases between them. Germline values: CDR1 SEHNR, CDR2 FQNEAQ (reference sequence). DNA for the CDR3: TGTGCCAGCAGCCAAGCGGGGGGCGGGGGCTACACCTTC. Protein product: CASSQAGGGGYTF.

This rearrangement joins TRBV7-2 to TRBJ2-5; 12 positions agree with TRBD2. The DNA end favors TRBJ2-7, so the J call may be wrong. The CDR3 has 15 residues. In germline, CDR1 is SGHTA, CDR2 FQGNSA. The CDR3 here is CASSVLAGGSYEQYF. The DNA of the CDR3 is TGTGCCAGCAGCGTTCTAGCGGGAGGGTCCTACGAGCAGTACTTC.

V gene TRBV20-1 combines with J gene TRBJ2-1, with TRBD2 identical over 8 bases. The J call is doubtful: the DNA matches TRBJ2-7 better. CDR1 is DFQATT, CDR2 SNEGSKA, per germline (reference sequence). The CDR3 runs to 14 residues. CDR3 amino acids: CSALHAGGSYEQYF. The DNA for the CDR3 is TGCAGTGCGCTGCACGCGGGGGGCTCCTACGAGCAGTACTTC.